Here is one T cell receptor beta chain with its context. As yet, its antigen is unknown. Both TRBC1 and TRBC2 were covered by a beta constant-region primer of two equimolar oligonucleotides. Using its own MiXCR run on the UMI-ligation and nested PCR reads, TCRdb lists one record per CDR3 protein. The sample shows about 85,000 distinct CDR3 sequences, approximately 14% of them seen only once. CMV status came from CD4+ IFNgamma after overnight CMV lysate stimulation. The V gene lost 5 bases and the J gene lost 6 bases, with 19 bases spanning the gap. The CDR3 consists of 15 residues. Germline V gene data show CDR1 as SGHTA and CDR2 as FQGNSA. The sample belongs to a study of naive and memory T cell subsets. General observations from the study: Diversity fell and Gini index rose from naive through CM, EM, EMRA.

The sequencing input was central memory CD4+ T cells from blood. The chain employs TRBV7-2 and TRBJ1-2, with D possibly matching TRBD1 (6 bases). This TCR came from a human donor in good health. The CDR3 sequence is CASSRGGASTNGYTF. CDR3 DNA sequence: TGTGCCAGCAGCCGCGGGGGGGCATCGACAAATGGCTACACCTTC.